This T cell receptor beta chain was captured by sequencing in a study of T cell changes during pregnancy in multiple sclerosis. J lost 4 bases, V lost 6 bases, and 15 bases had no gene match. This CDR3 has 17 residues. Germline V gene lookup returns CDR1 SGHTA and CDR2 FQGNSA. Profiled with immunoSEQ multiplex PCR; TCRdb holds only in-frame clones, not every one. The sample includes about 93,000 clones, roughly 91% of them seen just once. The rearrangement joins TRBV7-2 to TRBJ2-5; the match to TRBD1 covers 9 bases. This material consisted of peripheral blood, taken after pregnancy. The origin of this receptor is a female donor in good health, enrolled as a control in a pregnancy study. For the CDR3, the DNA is TGTGCCAGCAGTTCGCCCGCGGGGACAGGGCGGGCAGAGACCCAGTACTTC. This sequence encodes CASSSPAGTGRAETQYF.